These 18 T cell receptor beta chains came from one sample sequenced in a study of blood T cells in healthy people across ages. Through a sample-barcoded 5' primer and a J-beta primer mix, a second PCR was run for roughly 6 to 11 cycles. TCRdb processed the 5' RACE reads anew with MiXCR; each CDR3 protein has one entry. The sample has under 2,000,000 distinct CDR3 sequences; around half are singletons. The sequenced sample was blood. The receptors were gathered from a woman in her forties in good health.

The chain joins TRBV9 to TRBJ2-1, with D perhaps being TRBD1 or TRBD2 (6 bases each). Germline assignment: CDR1 SGDLS and CDR2 YYNGEE. V lost 2 bases and J lost 3, with 12 bases in between. The CDR3 is made up of 15 amino acids. CDR3 in amino acids: CASSVRGASYNEQFF. The DNA of the CDR3 is TGTGCCAGCAGCGTGAGGGGGGCCAGCTACAATGAGCAGTTCTTC.

This clonotype was detected a few times. The chain employs TRBV6-6 and TRBJ2-7; 8 bases line up with TRBD1. The trim removed 2 bases at V and 3 bases at J, leaving 3 bases unmatched. The CDR3 consists of 14 residues. Per germline, CDR1 MNHNY and CDR2 SVGAGI (reference sequence). CDR3 sequence (DNA): TGTGCCAGCAGTTACGCGGGACAGGACTACGAGCAGTACTTC. The encoded protein is CASSYAGQDYEQYF.

The J gene is TRBJ2-5, the V gene TRBV2, with D unclear. The better agreement between TRBJ2-7 and the DNA end casts doubt on the J call. The germline V gene has CDR1 SNHLY and CDR2 FYNNEI. The CDR3 sequence is 15 residues long. This CDR3 is CASSGIYPHGHEQYF. The CDR3 DNA follows: TGTGCCAGCAGTGGGATCTATCCCCACGGACACGAGCAGTACTTC.

The CDR3 sequence is CASSLQRVSYNEQFF. The CDR3 nucleotides read TGTGCCAGCAGCCTCCAGCGGGTCTCCTACAATGAGCAGTTCTTC. V usage is TRBV11-2 and J usage is TRBJ2-1; TRBD2 is a possible D gene (6 bases). V lost 5 bases and J 0 bases, leaving 11 bases between the germline ends. CDR3 length: 15 amino acids. Germline V lookup: CDR1 SGHAT, CDR2 FQNNGV.

This clonotype was recorded a few times. The J gene is TRBJ1-1, the V gene TRBV6-6; maybe TRBD1 (6 bases). V was cut by 7 bases and J by 0 bases, with 6 bases left in between. Germline V gene lookup returns CDR1 MNHNY and CDR2 SVGAGI (reference sequence). The CDR3 covers 12 residues. CDR3 sequence reads: CASNRVNTEAFF. The CDR3 coding sequence is TGTGCCAGCAACAGGGTGAACACTGAAGCTTTCTTT.

The chain joins TRBV12-3 or TRBV12-4 to TRBJ2-3; no reliable D call. Trimming removed 3 bases at V and 7 bases at J, with 5 bases between. CDR3 length: 11 residues. CDR3 in amino acids: CASSFGNTQYF. The DNA for the CDR3 is TGTGCCAGCAGTTTTGGAAATACGCAGTATTTT.

V gene TRBV6-6 combines with J gene TRBJ2-7; perhaps TRBD1 as D (5 bases). Trimming removed 2 bases from V and 0 bases from J, with 11 bases in between. The CDR3 extends over 15 amino acids. Germline-derived CDR1 and CDR2 are MNHNY and SVGAGI (reference sequence). The CDR3 spells CASSYLTGVSYEQYF. The CDR3, as DNA: TGTGCCAGCAGTTACCTCACAGGAGTCTCCTACGAGCAGTACTTC.

The chain joins TRBV4-1 to TRBJ1-1, with no clear D. The V gene lost 0 bases and the J gene lost 7 bases, with 15 bases spanning the gap. The CDR3 consists of 15 residues. The germline gives CDR1 MGHRA, CDR2 YSYEKL. CDR3 region: CASSQDTIALGEAFF. The CDR3 coding sequence is TGCGCCAGCAGCCAAGATACGATAGCCTTGGGTGAAGCTTTCTTT.

This clonotype came up a few times. The V call is TRBV28, the J call TRBJ1-2, with D uncertain. CDR3 length: 12 residues. V was trimmed by 10 bases and J by 3 bases, leaving 12 bases between them. The germline V gene encodes CDR1 MDHEN and CDR2 SYDVKM. CDR3 amino acids: CATLDPDYGYTF. The CDR3 DNA sequence: TGTGCCACCCTTGACCCCGACTATGGCTACACCTTC.

The CDR3 DNA reads as TGCGCCAGCAGCCATGGGGGACAGCCCGGCTACACCTTC. Amino acids: CASSHGGQPGYTF. The chain uses TRBV4-3 and TRBJ1-2; TRBD1 agrees at 7 bases. Germline V CDR1 and CDR2: LGHNA, YSLEER. The CDR3 contains 13 residues. With V trimmed by 3 bases and J by 8 bases, 6 bases remained unmatched.

V gene TRBV7-2 combines with J gene TRBJ2-1; D not resolved. The CDR3 is 16 amino acids. The V gene's germline CDR1 is SGHTA and CDR2 FQGNSA. V lost 5 bases and J lost 3, with 17 bases in between. The CDR3: CASSPELMANYNEQFF. Here the CDR3 DNA reads TGTGCCAGCAGCCCCGAGTTGATGGCGAACTACAATGAGCAGTTCTTC.

The chain joins TRBV6-5 to TRBJ2-5, with D possibly being TRBD1 (5 bases). CDR1 and CDR2 from the germline V gene are MNHEY and SVGAGI. The CDR3 is made up of 15 amino acids. Trimming cost V 5 bases and J 1 base, with 14 bases left between them. The CDR3 sequence is CASSRRQPPQETQYF. The CDR3 DNA follows: TGTGCCAGCAGTAGACGACAGCCCCCCCAAGAGACCCAGTACTTC.

The rearrangement links TRBV20-1 to TRBJ2-5, with D possibly TRBD1 on 5 matching bases. The J call could be wrong; TRBJ2-7 is a better fit for the DNA end. Germline V lookup: CDR1 DFQATT, CDR2 SNEGSKA (reference sequence). The CDR3 runs 10 residues. As DNA, the CDR3 is TGCAGTGCAGATGGGGCCGAGCAGTACTTC. Protein: CSADGAEQYF.

This chain joins TRBV9 and TRBJ2-5, with a weak D call TRBD2 (5 bases). The germline gives CDR1 SGDLS, CDR2 YYNGEE. This CDR3 is built from 14 residues. The V gene lost 4 bases and the J gene lost 4 bases, with 14 bases spanning the gap. The CDR3 protein is CASSPWPSRETQYF. The CDR3 nucleotides read TGTGCCAGCAGCCCCTGGCCTAGCCGAGAGACCCAGTACTTC.

This clonotype appeared a single time. This chain links TRBV9 with TRBJ1-2; 8 nucleotides match TRBD1. The trim removed 2 bases at V and 6 bases at J, leaving 9 bases unmatched. Germline values: CDR1 SGDLS, CDR2 YYNGEE. The CDR3 runs to 15 residues. The CDR3 sequence: CASSVGTGARDGYTF. CDR3 in DNA: TGTGCCAGCAGCGTCGGGACAGGCGCTAGAGATGGCTACACCTTC.

Of note for this clonotype: The junction shows a germline mismatch at one end, possibly a read error. The chain combines TRBV27 with TRBJ1-2; D is ambiguous. The CDR3 is 14 amino acids. Germline V gene data show CDR1 as MNHEY and CDR2 as SMNVEV (reference sequence). The CDR3 DNA is TGTGCCAGCAGTCCGGGAGCCTCGGCTTATGGCTGCACCTTC. This encodes CASSPGASAYGCTF.

About this clonotype: One end of the junction does not line up with germline, which may come from a read error. This chain links TRBV4-3 with TRBJ2-3; weak D call: TRBD1 (5 bases). Germline CDR1 is LGHNA and CDR2 is YSLEER. The CDR3 is 14 amino acids. The CDR3 protein is CASSQDWGTDTRYF. The CDR3 coding sequence is TGCGCCAGCAGCCAAGATTGGGGCACAGATACGCGGTATTTT.

This chain joins TRBV20-1 and TRBJ2-4; the D is unclear. Germline V lookup: CDR1 DFQATT, CDR2 SNEGSKA (reference sequence). Trimming cost V 5 bases and J 13 bases, with 12 bases left between them. CDR3 length: 10 amino acids. The CDR3 is CSAGVGVQYF. CDR3 DNA sequence: TGCAGTGCTGGGGTTGGCGTGCAGTACTTC.